This TCR beta chain was profiled in a study of T cell responses to AZD1222 COVID-19 vaccine. Per the germline V gene, CDR1 is MNHEY and CDR2 is SVGEGT. The CDR3 consists of 18 residues. Trimming took 4 bases from V and 1 from J; bases not matched to a gene: 14. Some clones are missing from TCRdb's copy, which holds only in-frame ones; the method was immunoSEQ multiplex PCR. Of 65,000 to 85,000 clones listed, 80% to 90% are singletons. The chain has TRBV6-2 or TRBV6-3 and TRBJ2-3; 7 bases align to TRBD1. The source of this sequence is an adult in good health. Material: peripheral blood, obtained on day 0 of AZD1222 vaccination. The CDR3 sequence is CASSFLRDRGLGTDTQYF. CDR3 sequence (DNA): TGTGCCAGCAGTTTTCTCCGGGACAGAGGCCTTGGCACAGATACGCAGTATTTT.